Below, 16 T cell receptor beta chains from the same sample are listed, as sequenced in a study of T cells in Graves' hyperthyroidism and ophthalmopathy. What was amplified from RNA transcripts were TCR beta CDR3 regions. The TCR CDR3 was amplified in a first-round RT-PCR using the HTBI primer set. TCRdb recomputed calls from the multiplex PCR reads with MiXCR, one row per CDR3 protein. The data hold 350,000 to 400,000 distinct CDR3 sequences, with under 15% observed a single time. Sequencing input: blood. The receptors stem from a woman aged 25 to 45 with Graves' hyperthyroidism.

The rearrangement uses TRBV3-1 and TRBJ1-2; D ambiguous. This CDR3 is built from 13 residues. The germline V gene has CDR1 LGHDT and CDR2 YNNKEL (reference sequence). Trimming removed 0 bases from V and 8 bases from J, with 10 bases in between. CDR3 in DNA: TGTGCCAGCAGCCAAGAGCAGTTTCGGGGCTACACCTTC. Encoded protein: CASSQEQFRGYTF.

Many counts were recorded for this clonotype. The rearrangement links TRBV30 to TRBJ2-1; 13 nucleotides match TRBD2. The germline V gene has CDR1 GTSNPN and CDR2 SVGIG (reference sequence). After removal of 2 bases from V and 5 bases from J, the junction contained 6 bases not matched to a gene. The CDR3 runs to 16 residues. The CDR3 reads CAWSKGGLAGNNEQFF. Written as DNA, the CDR3 is TGTGCCTGGAGTAAGGGGGGACTAGCGGGAAACAATGAGCAGTTCTTC.

CDR3 nucleotides: TGTGCCAGCAGCAATCGACAGGGGGCTAATGAAAAACTGTTTTTT. It specifies CASSNRQGANEKLFF. The chain employs TRBV27 and TRBJ1-4, with 9 bases lining up with TRBD1. CDR3 length: 15 amino acids. The germline V gene has CDR1 MNHEY and CDR2 SMNVEV (reference sequence). Trimming took 6 bases from V and 3 from J; bases not matched to a gene: 5. The full variable domain, rest sourced from reference TRBV27 and TRBJ1-4, is EAQVTQNPRYLITVTGKKLTVTCSQNMNHEYMSWYRQDPGLGLRQIYYSMNVEVTDKGDVPEGYKVSRKEKRNFPLILESPSPNQTSLYFCASSNRQGANEKLFFGSGTQLSVL.

This clonotype was seen many times. The chain links TRBV18 to TRBJ2-2; 9 positions agree with TRBD1. Per the germline V gene, CDR1 is KGHSH and CDR2 is LQKENI. J lost 4 bases, V lost 3 bases, and 3 bases had no gene match. This CDR3 is built from 15 residues. The CDR3 spells CASSPDRGGTGELFF. The CDR3 region has the DNA TGTGCCAGCTCACCGGACAGGGGCGGCACCGGGGAGCTGTTTTTT.

The sample holds many counts of this clonotype. CDR3 DNA: TGCAGTGCTAGAACTGGGACTAGTGCCGGGGAGCTGTTTTTT. Its translation: CSARTGTSAGELFF. The chain carries TRBV20-1 and TRBJ2-2, with 8 bases lining up with TRBD2. Germline loops: CDR1 DFQATT, CDR2 SNEGSKA (reference sequence). Trimming at V came to 2 bases and at J to 6 bases, leaving 5 bases not matched to a gene. The CDR3 has 14 residues.

The sample holds many counts of this clonotype. This sequence joins TRBV28 and TRBJ1-1; possible D gene TRBD1, 6 bases. Trimming took 6 bases from V and 7 from J, leaving 18 bases between them. The CDR3 has 14 residues. From germline, CDR1 is MDHEN and CDR2 SYDVKM. The CDR3 DNA reads as TGTGCCAGCAGCCCAAACAGGGTGATCGGTGAAGCTTTCTTT. Protein product: CASSPNRVIGEAFF.

This clonotype was detected many times. V and J are TRBV6-1 and TRBJ2-1, with 7 bases matching TRBD1. V lost 6 bases and J lost 0; bases outside the gene matches: 5. CDR3 length: 15 amino acids. Germline assignment: CDR1 MNHNS and CDR2 SASEGT. The CDR3 sequence is CASRSTGSSYNEQFF. The CDR3 DNA is TGTGCCAGCAGGTCGACAGGGAGCTCCTACAATGAGCAGTTCTTC.

This clonotype was detected many times. This chain uses TRBV11-3 with TRBJ2-3; TRBD2 is a possible D gene (5 bases). This CDR3 is built from 13 residues. Per the germline V gene, CDR1 is SGHNT and CDR2 is YENEEA. V was clipped by 5 bases and J by 4 bases, with 10 bases between them. For the CDR3, the DNA is TGTGCCAGCAGCGATTTGAGGGCAGATACGCAGTATTTT. Amino acids: CASSDLRADTQYF.

This clonotype was seen a single time. Since the CDR3 does not end with the conserved phenylalanine or tryptophan, this likely comes from a read error. V gene TRBV15 combines with J gene TRBJ2-1; weak D call: TRBD2 (6 bases). Germline V CDR1 and CDR2: LNHNV, YYDKDF (reference sequence). V was clipped by 3 bases and J by 3 bases, with 21 bases between them. The CDR3 has 18 residues. This CDR3 reads CATSSEKGLLAGYNEQFS. Written as DNA, the CDR3 is TGTGCCACCAGCAGCGAAAAGGGCCTACTAGCTGGCTACAATGAGCAGTTCTCC.

This clonotype appeared a single time. One end of the junction does not line up with germline, which may come from a read error. The gene calls are TRBV4-1 and TRBJ1-4, with D maybe TRBD1 (6 bases). CDR1 is MGHRA, CDR2 YSYEKL, per germline. The CDR3 is 13 residues long. The CDR3 bases are TGCGCCAGCAGCCAGGGGGGCTTGGAAAAACTGCTTTTT. This encodes CASSQGGLEKLLF.

This clonotype has more than one count but fewer than ten. The CDR3, as DNA: TGTGCCAGCAGCAGTACCCCCCATATAGCGGGAGAGGGAGATACGCAGTATTTT. This translates into CASSSTPHIAGEGDTQYF. The chain uses TRBV9 and TRBJ2-3; 9 nucleotides match TRBD2. Germline CDR1 and CDR2: SGDLS and YYNGEE. V lost 4 bases to trimming and J lost 5 bases; unmatched junction nucleotides: 17. The CDR3 is made up of 18 amino acids. The full variable domain, completed using reference TRBV9 and TRBJ2-3, is DSGVTQTPKHLITATGQRVTLRCSPRSGDLSVYWYQQSLDQGLQFLIQYYNGEERAKGNILERFSAQQFPDLHSELNLSSLELGDSALYFCASSSTPHIAGEGDTQYFGPGTRLTVL.

This clonotype turned up a few times. The chain recombines TRBV24-1 with TRBJ1-2, with D hard to call. From germline, CDR1 is KGHDR and CDR2 SFDVKD. Between the trimmed V and J ends, which lost 6 bases and 4 bases, there was a span of 8 bases. The CDR3 is 12 residues long. For the CDR3, the DNA is TGTGCCACCAGTTCGCCCACCTATGGCTACACCTTC. This encodes CATSSPTYGYTF.

This clonotype was counted only a few times. The J gene is TRBJ2-1, the V gene TRBV19; 10 bases map to TRBD2. The J segment lost 0 bases and the V segment lost 4 bases, leaving 9 bases of the junction unmatched. CDR3 length: 18 residues. Germline assignment: CDR1 LNHDA and CDR2 SQIVND (reference sequence). The CDR3 DNA is TGTGCCAGTAGTAGGCTAGCGGGAGTGTCGAGCTCCTACAATGAGCAGTTCTTC. Its translation is CASSRLAGVSSSYNEQFF.

The table lists this clonotype with many counts. The gene calls are TRBV6-1 and TRBJ2-3, with D possibly matching TRBD1 (6 bases). The V and J ends lost 5 bases and 6 bases respectively, with 15 bases between them. CDR1 MNHNS and CDR2 SASEGT come from the germline V gene. CDR3 size: 14 residues. The CDR3 reads CASSSGVTYDTQYF. The CDR3 DNA follows: TGTGCCAGCAGTTCAGGGGTGACATACGATACGCAGTATTTT.

This clonotype occurred many times. The CDR3 DNA reads as TGTGCCAGAGAGTCAGGGGGCTCCTACAATGAGCAGTTCTTC. The encoded protein is CARESGGSYNEQFF. V usage is TRBV2 and J usage is TRBJ2-1, with 7 bases matching TRBD1. Germline-derived CDR1 and CDR2 are SNHLY and FYNNEI. The CDR3 length is 14 residues. V shed 9 bases and J 0 bases; nucleotides not matched to a gene: 5.

The chain couples TRBV24-1 to TRBJ2-3; D perhaps matches TRBD2 (6 bases). The CDR3 sequence is 18 residues long. Trimming pared 3 bases from V and 1 base from J, leaving 19 bases between. CDR1 and CDR2 from the germline V gene are KGHDR and SFDVKD. This CDR3 reads CATSDPAGSGDGTDTQYF. Here the CDR3 DNA reads TGTGCCACCAGTGATCCTGCTGGGTCGGGGGATGGCACAGATACGCAGTATTTT.